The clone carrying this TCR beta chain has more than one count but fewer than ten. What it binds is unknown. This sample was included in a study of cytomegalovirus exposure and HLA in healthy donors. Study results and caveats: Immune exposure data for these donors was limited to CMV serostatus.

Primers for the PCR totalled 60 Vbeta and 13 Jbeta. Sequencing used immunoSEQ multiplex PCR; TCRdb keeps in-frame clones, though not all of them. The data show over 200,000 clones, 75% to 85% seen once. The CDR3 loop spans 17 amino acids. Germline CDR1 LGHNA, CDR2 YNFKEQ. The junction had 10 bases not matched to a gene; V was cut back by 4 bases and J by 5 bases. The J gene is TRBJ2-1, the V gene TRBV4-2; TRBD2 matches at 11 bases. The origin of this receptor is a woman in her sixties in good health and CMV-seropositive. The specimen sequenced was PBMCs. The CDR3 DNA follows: TGTGCCAGCAGCCGCTCTTTAGCGGGGGGGCCGAACAATGAGCAGTTCTTC. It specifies CASSRSLAGGPNNEQFF.